Listed here are 8 T cell receptor beta chains from one sample, sequenced in a study of control samples from healthy donors and cancer patients. The repertoire was sequenced with immunoSEQ multiplex PCR; TCRdb's copy has only in-frame clones and lacks some. The sample holds 150,000 to 200,000 clones, 90% to 95% seen once. The specimen sequenced was PBMCs. These receptors were taken from a man in his 60s with colorectal cancer.

This chain's CDR3 is CASSVASYNSPLHF. The DNA for the CDR3 is TGTGCCAGCAGCGTAGCCAGCTATAATTCACCCCTCCACTTT. The chain links TRBV9 to TRBJ1-6; no definite D call. Germline-derived CDR1 and CDR2 are SGDLS and YYNGEE. This CDR3 spans 14 amino acids. V lost 0 bases and J 3 bases, leaving 4 bases between the germline ends.

The chain joins TRBV15 to TRBJ1-5; D is perhaps TRBD1 (5 bases). This CDR3 spans 17 amino acids. Trimming removed 1 base from V and 0 bases from J, with 13 bases in between. Germline V CDR1 and CDR2: LNHNV, YYDKDF (reference sequence). CDR3 DNA: TGTGCCACCAGCAGAGTGGGGACGGGAAATAGCAATCAGCCCCAGCATTTT. Its protein product is CATSRVGTGNSNQPQHF.

The chain carries TRBV27 and TRBJ1-4; D may be TRBD1 (6 bases). The V gene's germline CDR1 is MNHEY and CDR2 SMNVEV (reference sequence). The CDR3 covers 13 residues. V dropped 10 bases and J dropped 1 base, with 10 bases sitting between them. The CDR3 DNA is TGTGCCATCAAGGGGGGAACTAATGAAAAACTGTTTTTT. This encodes CAIKGGTNEKLFF.

Only one count was recorded for this clone. This rearrangement joins TRBV11-3 to TRBJ1-1; D unclear. This CDR3 contains 13 residues. Looked up from germline, CDR1 is SGHNT and CDR2 is YENEEA. V was pared by 4 bases and J by 2 bases, with 8 bases between. CDR3 coding DNA: TGTGCCAGCAGCTCTTCTATCAACACTGAAGCTTTCTTT. This encodes CASSSSINTEAFF.

The table lists this clone with a few counts. V is TRBV5-4 and J is TRBJ2-7; D ambiguous. V lost 0 bases and J 2 bases, leaving 9 bases between the germline ends. Germline loops: CDR1 SGHNT, CDR2 YYREEE (reference sequence). This CDR3 is 14 amino acids long. Here the CDR3 DNA reads TGTGCCAGCAGCTTGGGGCGGCAAACCTACGAGCAGTACTTC. Protein: CASSLGRQTYEQYF.

The V call is TRBV7-2, the J call TRBJ1-2, with 8 bases that match TRBD1. The ends lost 2 bases at V and 7 bases at J; junction bases unmatched: 9. Germline V gene data show CDR1 as SGHTA and CDR2 as FQGNSA. This CDR3 is built from 15 residues. The CDR3 loop is CASSLLGRGRVGYTF. The CDR3 DNA reads as TGTGCCAGCAGCTTACTCGGCAGGGGGCGAGTTGGCTACACCTTC.

The chain is built from TRBV28 and TRBJ1-6, with a weak D call TRBD1 (6 bases). Germline V lookup: CDR1 MDHEN, CDR2 SYDVKM. V shed 2 bases and J shed 10 bases, with 12 bases lying between them. The CDR3 extends over 14 amino acids. The CDR3, as DNA: TGTGCCAGCAGTTTACAGGGGCTGGGGTCACCCCTCCACTTT. Translation: CASSLQGLGSPLHF.

In its sample, this clone was seen once. J is TRBJ1-6 and V is TRBV6-2 or TRBV6-3, with 7 nucleotides matching TRBD1. Trimming cost V 7 bases and J 8 bases; bases outside gene matches: 14. The CDR3 is 16 amino acids. Germline V gene sequence: CDR1 MNHEY, CDR2 SVGEGT. DNA for the CDR3: TGTGCCAGCAACCCGACAGGGTCTTATTGGGATTCACCCCTCCACTTT. Its protein is CASNPTGSYWDSPLHF.